A single sample is the source of the 21 T cell receptor beta chains below, sequenced in a study of T cell repertoires in cytomegalovirus infection. MiXCR was run by TCRdb on the reads, yielding one entry per CDR3 protein. The sample holds 290,000 or so distinct CDR3 sequences, about 9.2% seen once. Sequencing was carried out using PBMCs. These receptors all stem from a human donor in good health (CMV status not recorded). Some clones in this sample may be carry-over from other donors' samples.

The V and J genes are TRBV28 and TRBJ2-7; D ambiguous. This CDR3 is built from 13 residues. Germline V CDR1 and CDR2: MDHEN, SYDVKM. The ends were cut back, 5 bases at V and 4 bases at J, with 12 bases in the middle. CDR3 sequence reads: CASSALPGYEQYF. The CDR3 nucleotides read TGTGCCAGCAGTGCACTACCGGGTTACGAGCAGTACTTC.

This clonotype has more than one count but fewer than ten. This chain joins TRBV6-5 and TRBJ1-6; tentative D call: TRBD1 (6 bases). CDR3 length: 16 residues. The germline V gene encodes CDR1 MNHEY and CDR2 SVGAGI. Trimming pared 6 bases from V and 7 bases from J, leaving 19 bases between. The CDR3 nucleotides read TGTGCCAGCAGCCGCGCGTCAGGACAGAGAAATTCACCCCTCCACTTT. Encoded protein: CASSRASGQRNSPLHF.

This clonotype was counted at least ten times. The chain combines TRBV19 with TRBJ2-7; 10 nucleotides align to TRBD2. This CDR3 spans 15 amino acids. J gave up 2 bases and V 3 bases, and 4 bases lay outside the gene matches. CDR1 LNHDA and CDR2 SQIVND come from the germline V gene (reference sequence). Here the CDR3 reads CASSILAGATYEQYF. The DNA of the CDR3 is TGTGCCAGTAGTATCCTAGCGGGGGCTACCTACGAGCAGTACTTC. Supplemented by reference TRBV19 and TRBJ2-7, the full variable domain reads DGGITQSPKYLFRKEGQNVTLSCEQNLNHDAMYWYRQDPGQGLRLIYYSQIVNDFQKGDIAEGYSVSREKKESFPLTVTSAQKNPTAFYLCASSILAGATYEQYFGPGTRLTVT.

This clonotype was counted ten times or more. The chain couples TRBV12-5 to TRBJ2-7; D perhaps matches TRBD2 (7 bases). The CDR3 length is 14 residues. V lost 6 bases to trimming and J lost 3 bases, with 15 bases between them. CDR1 is LGHNT, CDR2 FRNRAP, per germline. CDR3 protein: CASGPTGGYYEQYF. In nucleotides, the CDR3 is TGTGCTAGTGGCCCCACGGGGGGCTACTACGAGCAGTACTTC.

This clonotype was observed many times. The chain has TRBV9 and TRBJ1-1; TRBD1 might be the D (6 bases). This CDR3 is built from 12 residues. The V gene lost 2 bases and the J gene lost 7 bases, with 9 bases spanning the gap. Germline V gene lookup returns CDR1 SGDLS and CDR2 YYNGEE. The CDR3 DNA reads as TGTGCCAGCAGCGTTAACAGGGTTGAAGCTTTCTTT. It yields the protein CASSVNRVEAFF.

There are many counts of this clonotype. This chain uses TRBV7-9 with TRBJ2-3, with D unresolved. This CDR3 has 18 residues. Germline V gives CDR1 SEHNR, CDR2 FQNEAQ (reference sequence). V was shortened by 5 bases and J by 2 bases, with 23 bases between the two germline ends. The CDR3 nucleotides read TGTGCCAGCAGCCTAATCAAACCGGGTCTCCCTTACACAGATACGCAGTATTTT. It is translated as CASSLIKPGLPYTDTQYF.

This clonotype was counted only a few times. The chain recombines TRBV20-1 with TRBJ1-2, with 11 positions matching TRBD1. The CDR3 contains 14 residues. The trim removed 4 bases at V and 3 bases at J, leaving 4 bases unmatched. Germline values: CDR1 DFQATT, CDR2 SNEGSKA (reference sequence). CDR3 in DNA: TGCAGTGCTACCGGACAGGGGGCTCACTATGGCTACACCTTC. Amino acids: CSATGQGAHYGYTF.

The chain employs TRBV6-1 and TRBJ1-5; 8 positions match TRBD1. After removal of 7 bases from V and 7 bases from J, the junction contained 21 bases not matched to a gene. This CDR3 is built from 18 residues. Germline CDR1 MNHNS, CDR2 SASEGT. The CDR3 region is CASKLGTGGAVMGQPQHF. CDR3 coding DNA: TGTGCCAGCAAACTAGGGACAGGCGGCGCGGTTATGGGCCAGCCCCAGCATTTT.

This rearrangement joins TRBV19 to TRBJ2-1; D is perhaps TRBD2 (6 bases). Germline V gene sequence: CDR1 LNHDA, CDR2 SQIVND (reference sequence). Trimming cost V 3 bases and J 0 bases, with 12 bases left between them. The CDR3 length is 16 residues. In nucleotides, the CDR3 is TGTGCCAGTAGTATGGACTACCTCTTCTCCTACAATGAGCAGTTCTTC. This gives the protein CASSMDYLFSYNEQFF.

The table lists this clonotype with a few counts. The V call is TRBV19, the J call TRBJ2-1; 7 nucleotides line up with TRBD2. Germline V lookup: CDR1 LNHDA, CDR2 SQIVND (reference sequence). The CDR3 is made up of 14 amino acids. V was pared by 5 bases and J by 3 bases, with 4 bases of the junction left unmatched. The CDR3 spells CASSPQRGYNEQFF. The CDR3 DNA reads TGTGCCAGTAGTCCCCAGCGGGGCTACAATGAGCAGTTCTTC.

The chain carries TRBV6-5 and TRBJ2-7; D not certain. Germline loops: CDR1 MNHEY, CDR2 SVGAGI. V was trimmed by 6 bases and J by 3 bases, leaving 9 bases between them. This CDR3 region has 12 residues. CDR3 sequence: CASRRNSYEQYF. Here the CDR3 DNA reads TGTGCCAGCAGACGCAACAGCTACGAGCAGTACTTC.

In regard to this clonotype: A much more abundant neighbour one base away suggests this may be a read error. V usage is TRBV5-1 and J usage is TRBJ1-3, with D perhaps TRBD1 (5 bases). Germline-derived CDR1 and CDR2 are SGHRS and YFSETQ. This CDR3 contains 15 residues. CDR3 DNA sequence: TGCGCCAGCAGCCGGAATCGAGGGGAGGGAACCACCATATATTTT. As protein: CASSRNRGEGTTIYF.

This clonotype has only a few counts. In DNA form, the CDR3 reads TGTGCCAGCAGCTCGGGACTAACGGAGACCCAGTACTTC. As protein: CASSSGLTETQYF. The genes are TRBV5-6 and TRBJ2-5; the match to TRBD2 covers 7 bases. The J segment lost 5 bases and the V segment lost 3 bases, leaving 4 bases of the junction unmatched. Germline assignment: CDR1 SGHDT and CDR2 YYEEEE. The CDR3 runs 13 residues.

This clonotype was seen repeatedly, ten times or more. This chain uses TRBV12-3 or TRBV12-4 with TRBJ1-2; D gene uncertain. V was shortened by 1 base and J by 6 bases, with 9 bases between the two germline ends. This CDR3 region has 13 residues. This chain's CDR3 is CASSLERFDGYTF. The CDR3 DNA follows: TGTGCCAGCAGTTTAGAACGGTTCGATGGCTACACCTTC.

The table lists this clonotype with many counts. The chain combines TRBV7-2 with TRBJ2-3; D assignment may be TRBD1 or TRBD2 (6 bases each). The CDR3 loop spans 13 amino acids. CDR1 is SGHTA, CDR2 FQGNSA, per germline. V was clipped by 1 base and J by 11 bases, with 13 bases between them. The CDR3 protein is CASSLEFGGKQYF. CDR3 bases: TGTGCCAGCAGCTTAGAATTCGGGGGCAAGCAGTATTTT. Combining the CDR3 with reference TRBV7-2 and TRBJ2-3 gives the whole variable domain GAGVSQSPSNKVTEKGKDVELRCDPISGHTALYWYRQSLGQGLEFLIYFQGNSAPDKSGLPSDRFSAERTGGSVSTLTIQRTQQEDSAVYLCASSLEFGGKQYFGPGTRLTVL.

There are many counts of this clonotype. The CDR3 sequence is CASSLGHTEKLFF. The CDR3 coding sequence is TGTGCCAGCAGCCTGGGACACACCGAAAAACTGTTTTTT. The chain links TRBV12-3 or TRBV12-4 to TRBJ1-4; D may be TRBD1 (6 bases). The V gene lost 6 bases and the J gene lost 8 bases, with 13 bases spanning the gap. This CDR3 is built from 13 residues.

This clonotype was observed many times. The V and J genes are TRBV7-3 and TRBJ1-2; D is possibly TRBD1 (6 bases). Per germline, CDR1 SGHTA and CDR2 FQGTGA. There are 14 residues in the CDR3. Between the trimmed V and J ends, which lost 5 bases and 3 bases, there was a span of 13 bases. The CDR3 nucleotides read TGTGCCAGCAGCGCCTCGGACAGCCACTATGGCTACACCTTC. Protein product: CASSASDSHYGYTF.

V is TRBV25-1 and J is TRBJ2-1; no reliable D call. Germline V gene data show CDR1 as MGHDK and CDR2 as SYGVNS. With 5 bases removed from V and 5 bases from J, the gap between germline ends came to 10 bases. The CDR3 contains 13 residues. DNA of the CDR3: TGTGCCAGCAGTCGTATAGGGAACAATGAGCAGTTCTTC. Its protein product is CASSRIGNNEQFF.

V gene TRBV28 combines with J gene TRBJ2-3; no clear D gene. The CDR3 spans 15 residues. Germline CDR1 is MDHEN and CDR2 is SYDVKM. V was trimmed by 1 base and J by 2 bases, leaving 10 bases between them. CDR3 sequence (DNA): TGTGCCAGCAGTTTATCGGACGCTCTCACAGATACGCAGTATTTT. It is translated as CASSLSDALTDTQYF.

This clonotype was observed a handful of times. The chain is built from TRBV28 and TRBJ1-5, with TRBD1 as a possible D gene (5 bases). Trimming stripped 8 bases from V and 8 bases from J, with 13 bases between. Germline lookup yields CDR1 MDHEN and CDR2 SYDVKM. The CDR3 spans 12 residues. CDR3 nucleotides: TGTGCCAGCGGGGCCTTGCGGGAGCCCCAGCATTTT. It encodes CASGALREPQHF. Looking up the rest from reference TRBV28 and TRBJ1-5 gives the full variable domain: DVKVTQSSRYLVKRTGEKVFLECVQDMDHENMFWYRQDPGLGLRLIYFSYDVKMKEKGDIPEGYSVSREKKERFSLILESASTNQTSMYLCASGALREPQHFGDGTRLSIL.

This chain links TRBV18 with TRBJ2-7; 8 bases fit TRBD1. The CDR3 has 13 residues. Germline trimming cut 6 bases from V and 5 bases from J; bases unmatched to any gene: 6. In germline, CDR1 is KGHSH, CDR2 LQKENI. The CDR3 sequence: CASSPDRANEQYV. In nucleotides, the CDR3 is TGTGCCAGCTCTCCGGACAGGGCTAACGAGCAGTACGTC.